These T cell receptor beta chains were read from a single sample in a study of T cells in Graves' hyperthyroidism and ophthalmopathy. TCRdb redid the calling of the multiplex PCR reads with MiXCR, one entry per CDR3 protein. The table records roughly 740,000 distinct CDR3 sequences, roughly 17% of them present only once. Sequencing was done on a sample of blood. The receptor source for this set is a man in his late teens or twenties with Graves' hyperthyroidism. The CDR3 runs from the conserved cysteine through the conserved F or W. Fields, in order: clone size, J gene, D gene, V gene, CDR3 protein, CDR3 DNA. D genes are given only for firm matches. Size is stated for part of the rows, as once, few or many counts, or as a class when the clone is expanded.

- | TRBJ2-1 | TRBD2 | TRBV7-9 | CASSVNSGRASSYNEQFF | TGTGCCAGCAGCGTAAATAGCGGGAGGGCCTCATCCTACAATGAGCAGTTCTTC
many | TRBJ2-1 | TRBD2 | TRBV20-1 | CSARPGREDEQFF | TGCAGTGCCCGACCCGGGAGGGAGGATGAGCAGTTCTTC
few | TRBJ2-7 | - | TRBV28 | CASSLSPSTYEQYF | TGTGCCAGCAGTTTATCCCCTAGCACCTACGAGCAGTACTTC
- | TRBJ1-2 | - | TRBV12-3/TRBV12-4 | CASSLKGRSNYGYTF | TGTGCCAGCAGTTTAAAGGGTCGGTCAAACTATGGCTACACCTTC
once | TRBJ2-5 | - | TRBV7-9 | CASSLAAGNQETQYF | TGTGCCAGCAGCTTAGCAGCCGGTAACCAAGAGACCCAGTACTTC
many | TRBJ2-7 | TRBD2 | TRBV28 | CASSDRTSGNEQYF | TGTGCCAGCAGCGATAGGACTAGCGGGAACGAGCAGTACTTC
- | TRBJ2-5 | TRBD1 | TRBV5-6 | CASSARDSGQETQYF | TGTGCCAGCAGCGCCCGGGACAGTGGGCAAGAGACCCAGTACTTC
few | TRBJ1-2 | TRBD1 | TRBV27 | CASSRYSGGFQYGYTF | TGTGCCAGCAGTCGCTATTCAGGGGGTTTCCAGTATGGCTACACCTTC
once | TRBJ2-3 | - | TRBV4-1 | CASSLRGADTDTQYF | TGCGCCAGCAGCCTAAGGGGAGCGGACACAGATACGCAGTATTTT
few | TRBJ1-6 | - | TRBV5-5 | CASSLQGGGSYNSPLHF | TGTGCCAGCAGCTTACAGGGAGGAGGCTCCTATAATTCACCCCTCCACTTT
- | TRBJ2-5 | - | TRBV20-1 | CSASLPGGKGTQYF | TGCAGTGCTAGCCTACCCGGGGGCAAGGGGACCCAGTACTTC
- | TRBJ2-7 | TRBD2 | TRBV6-2/TRBV6-3 | CASSSYSGATYEQYF | TGTGCCAGCAGTTCATATAGCGGGGCGACCTACGAGCAGTACTTC
- | TRBJ2-7 | - | TRBV11-2 | CASSWTEAEQYF | TGTGCCAGCAGTTGGACAGAGGCCGAGCAGTACTTC
- | TRBJ1-1 | TRBD1 | TRBV20-1 | CSAPGGVDRADLSTEAFF | TGCAGTGCACCAGGCGGGGTGGACAGGGCGGATCTAAGCACTGAAGCTTTCTTT
many | TRBJ2-1 | - | TRBV20-1 | CSASRVSNEQFF | TGCAGTGCTTCCCGGGTATCGAATGAGCAGTTCTTC
once | TRBJ2-3 | - | TRBV7-9 | CASSLGWADEDTQYF | TGTGCCAGCAGCTTAGGATGGGCAGATGAAGATACGCAGTATTTT
many | TRBJ2-5 | TRBD1 | TRBV12-3/TRBV12-4 | CASTPGQGDRETQYF | TGTGCCAGCACCCCGGGACAGGGTGACCGAGAGACCCAGTACTTC
- | TRBJ1-5 | - | TRBV27 | CASSSSRGQPHHF | TGTGCCAGCAGCTCCTCGAGGGGTCAGCCCCACCATTTT
- | TRBJ2-7 | - | TRBV4-2 | CASSQDLPGREQYF | TGTGCCAGCAGCCAAGACCTACCGGGTCGGGAGCAGTACTTC
- | TRBJ2-7 | - | TRBV4-1 | CASSQKTGNLVYEQYF | TGCGCCAGCAGCCAAAAGACAGGTAACTTAGTCTACGAGCAGTACTTC
few | TRBJ2-3 | - | TRBV14 | CASSLLPQGDTQYF | TGTGCCAGCAGCCTATTGCCACAGGGAGATACGCAGTATTTT
- | TRBJ1-4 | - | TRBV24-1 | CATSSGEEKLFF | TGTGCCACCAGTAGCGGGGAGGAAAAACTGTTTTTT
many | TRBJ2-3 | TRBD1 | TRBV28 | CASSDRGRSTDTQYF | TGTGCCAGCAGCGACAGGGGGCGGTCGACAGATACGCAGTATTTT
- | TRBJ1-2 | - | TRBV7-2 | CASSLNPSGGYTF | TGTGCCAGCAGCTTAAACCCGTCGGGCGGCTACACCTTC
- | TRBJ2-4 | TRBD1 | TRBV3-1 | CASSPATGGRNIQYF | TGTGCCAGCAGCCCCGCAACAGGGGGCAGAAACATTCAGTACTTC
many | TRBJ2-3 | - | TRBV11-2 | CASSLMLARDTQYF | TGTGCCAGCAGCTTAATGCTAGCCAGAGATACGCAGTATTTT
few | TRBJ2-1 | TRBD1 | TRBV6-1 | CATSDWQGARNEQFF | TGTGCCACCAGTGATTGGCAGGGGGCGAGGAATGAGCAGTTCTTC
many | TRBJ2-2 | - | TRBV12-3/TRBV12-4 | CASSWENTGELFF | TGTGCCAGCAGTTGGGAGAACACCGGGGAGCTGTTTTTT
many | TRBJ2-5 | TRBD2 | TRBV3-1 | CASSQVLAGVYETQYF | TGTGCCAGCAGCCAAGTACTAGCGGGAGTCTACGAGACCCAGTACTTC
many | TRBJ2-1 | - | TRBV3-1 | CASSQGQGNYNEQFF | TGTGCCAGCAGCCAAGGTCAGGGGAACTACAATGAGCAGTTCTTC
few | TRBJ2-1 | TRBD2 | TRBV20-1 | CSARDWGGRYNEQFF | TGCAGTGCTAGAGATTGGGGAGGGCGATACAATGAGCAGTTCTTC
- | TRBJ2-5 | TRBD1 | TRBV19 | CASSRQGTQETQYF | TGTGCCAGTAGTCGACAGGGTACCCAAGAGACCCAGTACTTC
few | TRBJ1-2 | TRBD1 | TRBV20-1 | CSALQTTGIHHGYTF | TGCAGTGCTCTTCAAACGACAGGGATTCACCATGGCTACACCTTC
- | TRBJ2-3 | TRBD2 | TRBV14 | CASSPFSVAGLTDTQYF | TGTGCCAGCAGTCCTTTCTCCGTAGCGGGGCTCACAGATACGCAGTATTTT
many | TRBJ2-1 | TRBD1 | TRBV5-1 | CASGLQGEDNEQFF | TGCGCCAGCGGACTCCAGGGGGAAGACAATGAGCAGTTCTTC
many | TRBJ2-5 | TRBD2 | TRBV14 | CASSQGLAGVETQYF | TGTGCCAGCAGCCAAGGACTAGCGGGAGTGGAGACCCAGTACTTC
many | TRBJ2-3 | TRBD2 | TRBV28 | CASSSLAGSSTDTQYF | TGTGCCAGCAGTTCCCTAGCGGGAAGTAGCACAGATACGCAGTATTTT